This T cell receptor (beta chain) originates from a study of T-cell memory formation after mild COVID-19. Background on the study: Most TCR clusters belonged to a single donor.

One entry per CDR3 protein results from TCRdb running MiXCR on the 5' RACE reads. The sample carries about 430,000 distinct CDR3 sequences, approximately 25% recorded once. As regards this clonotype: Its target is unknown.

Study-level findings and limits: For contracting clones, CD4+ ones sat mainly in CM and EM, CD8+ in EMRA. Clones that got smaller from day 15 to 85 had even CD4/CD8, while clones growing later tipped toward CD4+. Certain responding clones were present in pre-infection memory, suggesting participation of cross-reactive memory.

The source material was PBMCs or a T cell subset sorted from them (not recorded which). The receptor was derived from an adult woman who had mild COVID-19 (a few samples of this study predate the infection). Cell type and time point are not known.

The CDR3 DNA reads TGCGCCAGCAGCCCGTTAGCGGGGAGGGGAGAGACCCAGTACTTC. It codes for CASSPLAGRGETQYF. V is TRBV4-1 and J is TRBJ2-5; 8 bases are shared with TRBD2. This CDR3 is built from 15 residues. Germline loops: CDR1 MGHRA, CDR2 YSYEKL. V dropped 4 bases and J dropped 4; count of bases not matched to a gene: 8.